This T cell receptor (beta chain) stems from a study of OX40 agonist ivuxolimab in advanced cancers. On the study more broadly: An agonistic anti-OX40 (CD134) antibody, ivuxolimab, was used to treat the patients.

Exclusion of a patient followed from autoimmune disease history or systemic immunosuppression. Trimming took 3 bases from V and 2 from J; bases not matched to a gene: 2. CDR1 and CDR2 from the germline V gene are LNHDA and SQIVND (reference sequence). This CDR3 comprises 14 residues. Study-wide findings and caveats: Determination of antigen specificity was not performed for the expanded peripheral T cells.

The assay was immunoSEQ multiplex PCR, and TCRdb's table has in-frame clones only and misses some. The sample lists around 150,000 clones, roughly 92% occurring once. Details on this clone: Its antigen remains unknown.

The sequencing here drew on CD4+ or CD8+ T cells sorted from blood, taken in a trial of the OX40 agonist ivuxolimab. The V and J genes are TRBV19 and TRBJ2-3; 7 positions agree with TRBD1. This clonotype was obtained from an adult with an advanced solid tumor such as melanoma, head and neck, liver or kidney cancer. The CDR3 region has the DNA TGTGCCAGTAGTATGGGACAGAACACAGATACGCAGTATTTT. Its protein is CASSMGQNTDTQYF.